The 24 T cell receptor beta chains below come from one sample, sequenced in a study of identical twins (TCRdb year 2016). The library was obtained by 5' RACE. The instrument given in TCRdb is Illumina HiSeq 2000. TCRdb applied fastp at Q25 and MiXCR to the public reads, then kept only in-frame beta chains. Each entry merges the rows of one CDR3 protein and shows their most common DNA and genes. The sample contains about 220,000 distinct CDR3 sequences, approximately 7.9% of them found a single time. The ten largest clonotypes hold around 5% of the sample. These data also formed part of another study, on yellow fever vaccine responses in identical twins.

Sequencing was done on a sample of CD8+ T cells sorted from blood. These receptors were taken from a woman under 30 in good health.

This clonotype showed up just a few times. The CDR3 DNA reads TGTGCCAGCAGTCGTGGACAGGGGTACACTGAAGCTTTCTTT. This codes for CASSRGQGYTEAFF. The chain links TRBV12-3 or TRBV12-4 to TRBJ1-1; 9 bases match TRBD1. V dropped 5 bases and J dropped 3; count of bases not matched to a gene: 4. This CDR3 contains 14 residues.

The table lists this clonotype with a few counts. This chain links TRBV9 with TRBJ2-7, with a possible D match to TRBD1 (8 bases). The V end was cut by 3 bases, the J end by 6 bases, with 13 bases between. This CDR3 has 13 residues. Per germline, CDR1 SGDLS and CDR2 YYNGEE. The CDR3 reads CASSADREGEQYF. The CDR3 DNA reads TGTGCCAGCAGCGCGGACAGGGAGGGCGAGCAGTACTTC.

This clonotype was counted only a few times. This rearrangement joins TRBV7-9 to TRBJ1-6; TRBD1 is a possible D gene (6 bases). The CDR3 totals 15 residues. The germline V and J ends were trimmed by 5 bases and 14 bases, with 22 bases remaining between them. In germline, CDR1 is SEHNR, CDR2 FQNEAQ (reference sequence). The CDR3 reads CASSMVGTRGLALHF. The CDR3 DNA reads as TGTGCCAGCAGCATGGTTGGGACAAGGGGTTTGGCCCTCCACTTT.

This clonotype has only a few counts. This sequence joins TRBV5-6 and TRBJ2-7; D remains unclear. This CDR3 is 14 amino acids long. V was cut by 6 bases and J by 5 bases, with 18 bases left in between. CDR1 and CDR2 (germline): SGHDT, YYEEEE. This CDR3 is CASTDGSPGHEQYF. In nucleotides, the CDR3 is TGTGCCAGCACCGACGGGTCCCCCGGCCACGAGCAGTACTTC.

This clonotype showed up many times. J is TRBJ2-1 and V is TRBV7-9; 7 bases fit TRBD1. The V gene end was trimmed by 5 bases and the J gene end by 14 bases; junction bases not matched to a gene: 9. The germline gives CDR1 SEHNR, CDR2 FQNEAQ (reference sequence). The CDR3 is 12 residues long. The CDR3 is CASSRLMGQKFF. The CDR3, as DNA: TGTGCCAGCAGCCGCTTGATGGGACAGAAGTTCTTC.

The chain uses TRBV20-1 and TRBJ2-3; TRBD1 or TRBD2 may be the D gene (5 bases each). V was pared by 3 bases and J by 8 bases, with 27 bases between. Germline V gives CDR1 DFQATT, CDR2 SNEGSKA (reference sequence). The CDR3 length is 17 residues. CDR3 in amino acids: CSARSSHGTESHGTQYF. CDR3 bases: TGCAGTGCTAGGTCTTCCCACGGGACCGAGTCGCATGGTACGCAGTATTTT.

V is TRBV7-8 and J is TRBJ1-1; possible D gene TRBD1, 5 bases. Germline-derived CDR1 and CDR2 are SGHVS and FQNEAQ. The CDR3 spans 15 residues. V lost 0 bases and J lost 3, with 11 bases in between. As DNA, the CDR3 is TGTGCCAGCAGCTTAGCGCCTCGGGGGGACACTGAAGCTTTCTTT. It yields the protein CASSLAPRGDTEAFF.

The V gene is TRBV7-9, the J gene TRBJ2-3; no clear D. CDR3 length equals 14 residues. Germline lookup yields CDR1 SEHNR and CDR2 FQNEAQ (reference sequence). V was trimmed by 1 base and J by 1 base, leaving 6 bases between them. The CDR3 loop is CASSLELGTDTQYF. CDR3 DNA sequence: TGTGCCAGCAGCTTAGAATTGGGCACAGATACGCAGTATTTT.

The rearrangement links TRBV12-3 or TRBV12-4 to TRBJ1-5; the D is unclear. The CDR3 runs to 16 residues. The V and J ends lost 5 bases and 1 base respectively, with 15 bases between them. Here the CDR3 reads CASSPRSRGSNQPQHF. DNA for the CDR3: TGTGCCAGCAGTCCCCGTTCCCGAGGAAGCAATCAGCCCCAGCATTTT.

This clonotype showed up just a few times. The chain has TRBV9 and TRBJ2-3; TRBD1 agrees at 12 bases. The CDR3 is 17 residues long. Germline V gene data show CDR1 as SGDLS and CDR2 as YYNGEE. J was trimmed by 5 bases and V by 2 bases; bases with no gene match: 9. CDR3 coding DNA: TGTGCCAGCAGCGTCCCCCGGGACAGGGGGCTCGTAGATACGCAGTATTTT. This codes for CASSVPRDRGLVDTQYF.

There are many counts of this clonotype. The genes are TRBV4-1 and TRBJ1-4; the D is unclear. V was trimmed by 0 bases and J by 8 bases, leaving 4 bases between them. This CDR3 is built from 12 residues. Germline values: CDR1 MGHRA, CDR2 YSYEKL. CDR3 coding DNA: TGCGCCAGCAGCCAAGATAACGAAAAACTGTTTTTT. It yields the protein CASSQDNEKLFF.

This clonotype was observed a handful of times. The CDR3: CASSQTGGSETQYF. DNA of the CDR3: TGCGCCAGCAGCCAAACCGGGGGCTCAGAGACCCAGTACTTC. The rearrangement uses TRBV4-1 and TRBJ2-5; either TRBD1 or TRBD2 may supply D (6 bases each). Between the trimmed V and J ends, which lost 2 bases and 4 bases, there was a span of 11 bases. The CDR3 extends over 14 amino acids. Germline V gene sequence: CDR1 MGHRA, CDR2 YSYEKL.

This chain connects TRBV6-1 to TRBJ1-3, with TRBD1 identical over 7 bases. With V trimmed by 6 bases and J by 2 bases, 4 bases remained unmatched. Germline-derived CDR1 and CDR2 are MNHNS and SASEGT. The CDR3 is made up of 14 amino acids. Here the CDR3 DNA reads TGTGCCAGCAGACCCGGGACAGCTGGAAACACCATATATTTT. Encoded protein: CASRPGTAGNTIYF.

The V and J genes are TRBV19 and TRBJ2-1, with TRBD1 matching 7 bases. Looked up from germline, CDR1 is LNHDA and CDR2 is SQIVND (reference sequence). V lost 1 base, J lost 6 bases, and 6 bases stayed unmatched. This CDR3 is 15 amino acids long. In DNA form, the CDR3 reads TGTGCCAGTAGTATAGGGACAGGTCTGGGCAATGAGCAGTTCTTC. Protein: CASSIGTGLGNEQFF.

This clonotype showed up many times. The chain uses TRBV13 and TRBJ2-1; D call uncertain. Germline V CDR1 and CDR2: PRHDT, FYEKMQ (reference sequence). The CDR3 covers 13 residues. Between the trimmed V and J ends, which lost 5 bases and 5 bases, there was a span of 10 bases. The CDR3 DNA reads TGTGCCAGCAGCCCCCCGCCTCACAATGAGCAGTTCTTC. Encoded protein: CASSPPPHNEQFF.

The CDR3 sequence: CASSQVASGELFF. Here the CDR3 DNA reads TGTGCCAGCAGCCAAGTTGCCTCCGGGGAGCTGTTTTTT. The chain uses TRBV7-2 and TRBJ2-2; no clear D. Germline V gene data show CDR1 as SGHTA and CDR2 as FQGNSA. CDR3 length equals 13 residues. Trimming took 5 bases from V and 6 from J, leaving 10 bases between them.

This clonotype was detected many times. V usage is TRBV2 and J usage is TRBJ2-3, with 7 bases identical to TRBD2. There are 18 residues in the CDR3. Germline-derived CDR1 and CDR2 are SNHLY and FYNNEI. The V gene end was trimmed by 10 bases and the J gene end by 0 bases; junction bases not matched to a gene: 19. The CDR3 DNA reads TGTGCCATCAGGGTCCGGGCTAGCGGTGCGACTAGCACAGATACGCAGTATTTT. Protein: CAIRVRASGATSTDTQYF.

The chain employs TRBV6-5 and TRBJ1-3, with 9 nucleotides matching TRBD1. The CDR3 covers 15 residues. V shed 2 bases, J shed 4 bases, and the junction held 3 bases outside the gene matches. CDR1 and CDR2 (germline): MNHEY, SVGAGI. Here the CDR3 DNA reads TGTGCCAGCAGTTACGGACAGGGGTCAGGAAACACCATATATTTT. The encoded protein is CASSYGQGSGNTIYF.

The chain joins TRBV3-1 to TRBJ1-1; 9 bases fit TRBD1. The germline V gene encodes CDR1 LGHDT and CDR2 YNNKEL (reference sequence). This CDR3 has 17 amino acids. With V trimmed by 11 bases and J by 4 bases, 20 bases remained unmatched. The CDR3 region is CAFRPVRDRAQGTEAFF. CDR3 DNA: TGTGCCTTCAGACCCGTCCGGGACAGGGCCCAGGGCACTGAAGCTTTCTTT.

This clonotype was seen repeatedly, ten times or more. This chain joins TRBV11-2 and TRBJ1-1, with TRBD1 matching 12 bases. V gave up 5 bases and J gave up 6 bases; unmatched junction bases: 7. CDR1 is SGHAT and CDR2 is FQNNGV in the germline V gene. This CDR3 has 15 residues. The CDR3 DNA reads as TGTGCCAGCAGCGACCGGGACAGGGGGCGATCTGAAGCTTTCTTT. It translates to CASSDRDRGRSEAFF.

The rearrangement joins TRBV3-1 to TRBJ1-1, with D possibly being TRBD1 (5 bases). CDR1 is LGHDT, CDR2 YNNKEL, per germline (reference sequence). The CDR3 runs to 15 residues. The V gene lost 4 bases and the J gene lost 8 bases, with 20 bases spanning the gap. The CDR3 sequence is CASSRTQGVGGEAFF. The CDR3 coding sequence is TGTGCCAGCAGCCGCACCCAGGGCGTCGGGGGAGAAGCTTTCTTT.

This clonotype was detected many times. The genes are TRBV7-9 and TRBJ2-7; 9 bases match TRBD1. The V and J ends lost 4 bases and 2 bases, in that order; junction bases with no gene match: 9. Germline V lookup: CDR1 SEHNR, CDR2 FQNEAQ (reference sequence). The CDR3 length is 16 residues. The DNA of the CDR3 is TGTGCCAGCAGCTCAGACAGGGGGGAAAAGACCTACGAGCAGTACTTC. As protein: CASSSDRGEKTYEQYF.

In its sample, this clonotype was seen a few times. CDR3 in DNA: TGTGCCAGCAGTTTTACCCAGCGGGAGGTCGATGAGCAGTTCTTC. Its protein product is CASSFTQREVDEQFF. The chain has TRBV28 and TRBJ2-1, with TRBD2 matching 9 bases. The CDR3 spans 15 residues. With 3 bases clipped from V and 8 bases from J, the junction kept 8 bases outside the gene matches. Germline lookup yields CDR1 MDHEN and CDR2 SYDVKM.

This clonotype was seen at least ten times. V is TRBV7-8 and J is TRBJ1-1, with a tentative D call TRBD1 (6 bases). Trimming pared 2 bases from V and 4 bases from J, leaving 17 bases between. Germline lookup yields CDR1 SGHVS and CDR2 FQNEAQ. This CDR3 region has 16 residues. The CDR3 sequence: CASSLLPTGGGTEAFF. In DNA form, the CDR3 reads TGTGCCAGCAGCTTACTCCCGACAGGCGGGGGCACTGAAGCTTTCTTT.